This note documents a single T cell receptor beta chain sequence. This sample stems from a study of control samples from healthy donors and cancer patients. The CDR3 consists of 17 residues. The germline CDR1 and CDR2 sequences are SGHRS and YFSETQ. Trimming took 4 bases from V and 3 from J; bases not matched to a gene: 9. The repertoire was sequenced with immunoSEQ multiplex PCR; TCRdb's copy has only in-frame clones and lacks some. Of tens of thousands of clones in the sample, approximately 90% were seen once. The receptor was isolated from a woman aged 40 to 50 with head and neck cancer. The sequencing input was PBMCs. This sequence joins TRBV5-1 and TRBJ2-7, with 14 positions matching TRBD2. CDR3 nucleotides: TGCGCCAGCAGCCTGGGACTAGCGGGAGTAGGGGGCTACGAGCAGTACTTC. As protein: CASSLGLAGVGGYEQYF.